This is a list of T cell receptor beta chains from one sample in a study of blood T cell repertoires in COVID-19. The assay was immunoSEQ multiplex PCR, and TCRdb's table has in-frame clones only and misses some. The data contain tens of thousands of clones, 89% of them singletons. Sequencing was done on a sample of peripheral blood. These receptors all stem from a man aged 50 to 60 with acute or convalescent COVID-19. Each CDR3 is given with its conserved first and last residue. D genes are given only for firm matches. Only part of the rows carry a size: once, few, many, or a class if the clone is expanded.

j_call clone_size d_call v_call cdr3_nt cdr3_aa
TRBJ2-1 . . TRBV7-9 TGTGCCAGCAGCCACCGGGACCCGGGGGAAAATGAGCAGTTCTTC CASSHRDPGENEQFF
TRBJ1-5 . . TRBV4-3 TGCGCCAGCAGCCAAGATTGGGACACGGCATATCAGCCCCAGCATTTT CASSQDWDTAYQPQHF
TRBJ2-3 . TRBD1 TRBV5-1 TGCGCCAGCAGGGCGACAGGGGAGAGTTGGGATACGCAGTATTTT CASRATGESWDTQYF
TRBJ1-2 . . TRBV18 TGTGCCAGCTCACTAGAATACGGCTACACCTTC CASSLEYGYTF
TRBJ1-6 . TRBD1 TRBV6-2/TRBV6-3 TGTGCCAGCAGTTCTGGGACAGCCTATTCACCCCTCCACTTT CASSSGTAYSPLHF
TRBJ1-1 . . TRBV7-3 TGTGCCAGCAGCTCCTTAACAGGGTCGACTGCTTTCTTT CASSSLTGSTAFF
TRBJ2-2 . TRBD1 TRBV11-1 TGTGCCAGCAGCTTAGTCAGGGGGACCGGGGAGCTGTTTTTT CASSLVRGTGELFF
TRBJ1-3 . TRBD1 TRBV4-3 TGCGCCAGCAGCCAACGGACAGGGACTTATGGAAACACCATATATTTT CASSQRTGTYGNTIYF
TRBJ2-1 . TRBD1 TRBV29-1 TGCAGCGTTGTTAGGGGACAGGGAACGCACAATGAGCAGTTCTTC CSVVRGQGTHNEQFF
TRBJ2-7 once . TRBV5-1 TGCGCCAGCAGGCCGGGGTACACCTACGAGCAGTACTTC CASRPGYTYEQYF
TRBJ1-1 . TRBD1 TRBV12-3/TRBV12-4 TGTGCCAGTGACAGGGGAGGAAGGGAAGCTTTCTTT CASDRGGREAFF
TRBJ1-1 . TRBD1 TRBV2 TGTGCCAGCAGACAGGGGGCTTCTGAAGCTTTCTTT CASRQGASEAFF
TRBJ1-6 . . TRBV7-3 TGTGCCAGCAGCTTAACGGCAGATTCACCCCTCCACTTT CASSLTADSPLHF
TRBJ2-7 . TRBD1 TRBV19 TGTGCCAGTAGAAAGACAGGGGACAACTACGAGCAGTACTTC CASRKTGDNYEQYF